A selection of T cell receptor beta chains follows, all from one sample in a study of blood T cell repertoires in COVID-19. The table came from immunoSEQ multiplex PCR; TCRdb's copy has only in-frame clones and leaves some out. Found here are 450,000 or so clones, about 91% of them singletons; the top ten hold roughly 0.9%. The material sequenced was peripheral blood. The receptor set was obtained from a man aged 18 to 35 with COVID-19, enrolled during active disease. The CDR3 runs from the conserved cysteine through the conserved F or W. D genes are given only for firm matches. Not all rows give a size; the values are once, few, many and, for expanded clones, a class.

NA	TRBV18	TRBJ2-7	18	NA	CASSPRKTGTPLSYEQYF	TGTGCCAGCTCACCACGGAAAACCGGGACACCGCTATCCTACGAGCAGTACTTC
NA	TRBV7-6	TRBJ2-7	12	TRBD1	CASTTGAHEQYF	TGTGCCAGCACCACAGGGGCCCACGAGCAGTACTTC
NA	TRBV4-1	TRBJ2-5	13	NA	CASSQLSEETQYF	TGCGCCAGCAGCCAATTATCAGAAGAGACCCAGTACTTC
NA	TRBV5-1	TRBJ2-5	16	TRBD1	CASSSEGTGGWETQYF	TGCGCCAGCAGCTCCGAAGGGACAGGGGGCTGGGAGACCCAGTACTTC
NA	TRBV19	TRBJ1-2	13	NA	CASSIQANYGYTF	TGTGCCAGTAGTATACAGGCTAACTATGGCTACACCTTC
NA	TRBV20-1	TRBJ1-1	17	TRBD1	CSASSGFWTGEGTEAFF	TGCAGTGCTAGTTCGGGTTTTTGGACAGGGGAGGGGACTGAAGCTTTCTTT
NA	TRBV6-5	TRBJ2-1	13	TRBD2	CATTGLRVNEQFF	TGTGCCACCACGGGACTACGAGTCAATGAGCAGTTCTTC
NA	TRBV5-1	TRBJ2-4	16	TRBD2	CASSLGLAGGGDIQYF	TGCGCCAGCAGCTTAGGACTAGCGGGTGGAGGGGACATTCAGTACTTC
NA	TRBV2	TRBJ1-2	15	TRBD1	CASSEIGTGFNGYTF	TGTGCCAGCAGTGAAATCGGGACAGGCTTCAATGGCTACACCTTC
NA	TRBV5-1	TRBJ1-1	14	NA	CASSPTSDSEGAFF	TGCGCCAGCAGCCCTACGTCGGACAGCGAAGGGGCTTTCTTT
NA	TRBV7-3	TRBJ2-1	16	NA	CASSLVAGPAYNEQFF	TGTGCCAGCAGCTTAGTCGCGGGACCGGCTTACAATGAGCAGTTCTTC
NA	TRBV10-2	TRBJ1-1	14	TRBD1	CASSILDREAEAFF	TGCGCCAGCAGTATACTCGACAGGGAAGCTGAAGCTTTCTTT
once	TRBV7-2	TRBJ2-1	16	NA	CASSPHIGVAIHEQFF	TGTGCCAGCAGCCCCCACATCGGGGTAGCAATCCATGAGCAGTTCTTC
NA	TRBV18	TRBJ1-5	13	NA	CASSPGGNQPQHF	TGTGCCAGCTCACCGGGGGGGAATCAGCCCCAGCATTTT
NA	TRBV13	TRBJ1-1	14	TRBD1	CASSSTGFYTEAFF	TGTGCCAGCAGCTCGACAGGGTTTTACACTGAAGCTTTCTTT
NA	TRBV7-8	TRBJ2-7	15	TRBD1	CASSAGTGASYEQYF	TGTGCCAGCAGCGCCGGGACAGGGGCATCCTACGAGCAGTACTTC
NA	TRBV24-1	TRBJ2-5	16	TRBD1	CATSDPGTANQETQYF	TGTGCCACCAGTGACCCTGGGACAGCGAACCAAGAGACCCAGTACTTC
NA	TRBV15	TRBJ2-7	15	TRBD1	CATSREGTGIYEQYF	TGTGCCACCAGCAGAGAAGGGACAGGGATCTACGAGCAGTACTTC